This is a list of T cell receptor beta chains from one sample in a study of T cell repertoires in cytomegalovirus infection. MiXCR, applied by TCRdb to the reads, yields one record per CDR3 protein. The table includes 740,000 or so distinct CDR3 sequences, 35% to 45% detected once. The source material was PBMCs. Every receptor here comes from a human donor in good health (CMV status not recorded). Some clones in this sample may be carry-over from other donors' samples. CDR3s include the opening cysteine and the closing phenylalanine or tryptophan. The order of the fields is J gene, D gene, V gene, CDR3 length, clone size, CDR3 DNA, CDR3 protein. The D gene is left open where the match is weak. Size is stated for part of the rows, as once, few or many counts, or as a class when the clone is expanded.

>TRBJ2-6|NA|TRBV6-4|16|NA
TGTGCCAGCAGCCCTCGTCTAGCCTCTGGGGCCAACGTCCTGACTTTC
CASSPRLASGANVLTF
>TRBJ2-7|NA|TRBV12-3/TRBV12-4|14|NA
TGTGCCAGCCGATACGGGACAAGCTCCTACGAGCAGTACTTC
CASRYGTSSYEQYF
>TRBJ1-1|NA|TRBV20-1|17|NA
TGCAGTGAAGGTGGTATGGGCGGGGATTCGATGAACACTGAAGCTTTCTTT
CSEGGMGGDSMNTEAFF
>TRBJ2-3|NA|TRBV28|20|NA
TGTGCCAGCAGTTTTGGTCCGGGTAGGCTAGACCCCGCCGGCACAGATACGCAGTATTTT
CASSFGPGRLDPAGTDTQYF
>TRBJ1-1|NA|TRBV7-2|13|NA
TGTGCCAGCAGCTTAGTAAGCCACACTGAATGTTTCTTT
CASSLVSHTECFF
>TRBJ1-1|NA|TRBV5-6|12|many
TGTGCCAGCAGCTTAGGCCGCACTGAAGCTTTCTTT
CASSLGRTEAFF
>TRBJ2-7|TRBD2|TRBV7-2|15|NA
TGTACCAGCAACTCCCAGAGCGGGAGGGCCGGCGAGCAGTACTTC
CTSNSQSGRAGEQYF
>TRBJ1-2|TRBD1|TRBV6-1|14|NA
TGTGCCAGCATCCAGGACAGGGTCGCCTATGGCTACACCTTC
CASIQDRVAYGYTF
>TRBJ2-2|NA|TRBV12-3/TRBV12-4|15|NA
TGTGCCAGCAGTTTAGACAGGGTGAACACCGGGGAGCTGTTTTTT
CASSLDRVNTGELFF
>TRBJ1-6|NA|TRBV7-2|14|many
TGTGCCAGCACCGCTGGGGGTATTGTTTCACCCCTCCACTTT
CASTAGGIVSPLHF
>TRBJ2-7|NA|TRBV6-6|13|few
TGTGCCAGCAGTTACCCCGTAACCTACGAGCAGTACTTC
CASSYPVTYEQYF
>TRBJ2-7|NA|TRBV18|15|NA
TGTGCCAGCTCACGCACGGCAGCGCAGGACTACGAGCAGTACTTC
CASSRTAAQDYEQYF
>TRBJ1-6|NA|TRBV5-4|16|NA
TGTGCCAGCCGCCGGGACAAAAGCTCCTATAATTCACCCCTCCACTTT
CASRRDKSSYNSPLHF
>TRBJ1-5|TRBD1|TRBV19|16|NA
TGTGCCAGTAGAGTCGGAGGGACAGGGTTTTCTCAGCCCCAGCATTTT
CASRVGGTGFSQPQHF
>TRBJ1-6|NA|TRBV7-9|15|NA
TGTGCCAGCAGCCCGGGGCAGGGCTTCTCTTCACCCCTCCACTTT
CASSPGQGFSSPLHF
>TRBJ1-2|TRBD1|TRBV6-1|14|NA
TGTGCCAGCCAAAACAGGGGGATCGACTATGGCTACACCTTC
CASQNRGIDYGYTF
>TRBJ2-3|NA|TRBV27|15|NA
TGTGCCAGCAACTATGGGGGGCGGTCCACAGATACGCAGTATTTT
CASNYGGRSTDTQYF
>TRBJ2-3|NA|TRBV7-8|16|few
TGTGCCAGCAGCATAGTCAGGGGAGGGGGTGGAGGTACGCAGTATTTT
CASSIVRGGGGGTQYF
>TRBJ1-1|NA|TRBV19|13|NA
TGTGCCAGTAGTATGAAAATAAACACTGAAGCTTTCTTT
CASSMKINTEAFF
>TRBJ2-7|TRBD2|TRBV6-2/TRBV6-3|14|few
TGTGCCAGCAGTTCAGCGGGACTGTCCTACGAGCAGTACTTC
CASSSAGLSYEQYF
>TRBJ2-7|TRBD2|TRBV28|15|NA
TGTGCCAGCAGTGTGGGTGCGGGGGAGGAATACGAGCAGTACTTC
CASSVGAGEEYEQYF
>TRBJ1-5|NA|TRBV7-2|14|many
TGTGCCAGCAGCTCAGGGCAGTCCAATCAGCCCCAGCATTTT
CASSSGQSNQPQHF